These T cell receptor beta chains were read from a single sample in a study of cytomegalovirus exposure and HLA in healthy donors. Assay used: immunoSEQ multiplex PCR; TCRdb lists only in-frame clones, some missing. The top ten hold around 0.74% of the sample, which has around 180,000 clones, about 80% seen once. The sequenced sample was PBMCs. The receptors originated from a woman between 35 and 50 years old in good health and CMV-seronegative. Both conserved end residues are part of each CDR3. A D gene is named only where the DNA matches it firmly. Size is omitted from some rows. Given values are once, few, many or a class for expanded clones.

j_call d_call clone_size v_call cdr3_aa cdr3_nt
TRBJ1-3 - - TRBV27 CASGHSGNTIYF TGTGCCAGCGGGCACTCTGGAAACACCATATATTTT
TRBJ2-7 - - TRBV29-1 CSVLDIGVDEQYF TGCAGCGTTCTGGACATAGGCGTCGACGAGCAGTACTTC
TRBJ2-1 TRBD2 - TRBV2 CASRPRLAGAYNEQFF TGTGCCAGCAGACCAAGACTAGCGGGAGCCTACAATGAGCAGTTCTTC
TRBJ1-1 - few TRBV2 CASRQLEAFF TGTGCCAGCAGACAGCTCGAAGCTTTCTTT
TRBJ1-2 TRBD1 once TRBV2 CASVPGQGADGYTF TGTGCCAGCGTACCGGGACAGGGGGCTGATGGCTACACCTTC
TRBJ2-7 TRBD2 - TRBV5-6 CASRGLAGAHEQYF TGTGCCAGCAGGGGACTAGCGGGAGCACACGAGCAGTACTTC
TRBJ1-2 TRBD1 - TRBV11-3 CASSSDRGRSYGYTF TGTGCCAGCAGTTCGGACAGGGGGCGCAGCTATGGCTACACCTTC
TRBJ1-1 - few TRBV19 CASSTSGGDTEAFF TGTGCCAGTAGTACCTCGGGAGGCGACACTGAAGCTTTCTTT
TRBJ2-1 TRBD1 few TRBV5-6 CASSSGQVNEQFF TGTGCCAGCAGCTCCGGACAGGTGAATGAGCAGTTCTTC
TRBJ1-4 - few TRBV10-3 CAISGTGNEKLFF TGTGCCATCAGTGGGACTGGAAATGAAAAACTGTTTTTT
TRBJ2-7 TRBD2 - TRBV19 CASSISLAGGPGEQYF TGTGCCAGTAGTATATCTCTAGCGGGAGGGCCTGGGGAGCAGTACTTC
TRBJ1-1 - - TRBV28 CASDEPRGQRFGTEAFF TGTGCCAGCGATGAGCCCCGAGGACAGAGATTTGGGACTGAAGCTTTCTTT
TRBJ1-2 TRBD1 - TRBV28 CASSYRDRGGGYTF TGTGCCAGCAGTTACCGGGACAGGGGGGGCGGCTACACCTTC